This TCR beta chain comes out of a study of blood T cell repertoires in COVID-19. Trimming took off 4 bases at V and 2 bases at J, with 2 bases between the two ends. CDR1 SGHVS and CDR2 FQNEAQ come from the germline V gene. This CDR3 comprises 12 residues. Libraries were prepared by immunoSEQ multiplex PCR; TCRdb keeps only in-frame clonotypes and omits some of them. The table records 200,000 to 300,000 clones, around 88% of them present only once. Concerning this clone itself: Only one base separates this from a far larger clonotype, so it likely reflects a read error.

Sequencing input: PBMCs or T cells enriched from blood (not recorded which). This sequence was found in a woman aged 40 to 50 with acute COVID-19. The chain employs TRBV7-8 and TRBJ2-2; D remains unclear. Here the CDR3 DNA reads TGTGCCAGCAGCTCTAACACCGGGGAGCTGTTTTTT. The encoded protein is CASSSNTGELFF.